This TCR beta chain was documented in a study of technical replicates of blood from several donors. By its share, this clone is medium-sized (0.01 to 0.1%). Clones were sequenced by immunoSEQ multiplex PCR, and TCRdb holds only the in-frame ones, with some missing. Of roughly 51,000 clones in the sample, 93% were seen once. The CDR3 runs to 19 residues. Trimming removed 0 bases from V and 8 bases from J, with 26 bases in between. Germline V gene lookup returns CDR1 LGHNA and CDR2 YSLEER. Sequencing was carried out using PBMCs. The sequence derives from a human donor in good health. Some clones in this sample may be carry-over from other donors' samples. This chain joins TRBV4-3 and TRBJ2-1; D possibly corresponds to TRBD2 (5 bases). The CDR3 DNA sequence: TGCGCCAGCAGCCAAGAGACTATTTATACCGGAGGTCATTTGGATGAGCAGTTCTTC. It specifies CASSQETIYTGGHLDEQFF.